This T cell receptor (beta chain) was documented in a study of blood T cell repertoires in COVID-19. Study-wide background: Sites across the United States, Italy and Spain contributed samples from acute and convalescent COVID-19.

Original processing notes: Amplification with reference gene primers provided the estimates of nucleated cell counts. Assay: immunoSEQ multiplex PCR; the TCRdb copy retains only in-frame clones and omits some. V and J calls and clone size are as listed in that table; D and trimming were resolved from the DNA. The sample lists around 260,000 clones; around 88% were seen once. V gave up 6 bases and J gave up 4 bases; unmatched junction bases: 7. The germline gives CDR1 SNHLY, CDR2 FYNNEI. There are 15 residues in the CDR3. The chain couples TRBV2 to TRBJ1-2; 11 positions agree with TRBD1. The clonotype comes from a man between 25 and 39 years old with active or convalescent COVID-19. Sequencing used peripheral blood. Here the CDR3 reads CASRTGQGASYGYTF. The CDR3 DNA sequence: TGTGCCAGCAGGACCGGACAGGGGGCAAGCTATGGCTACACCTTC. Based on the CDR3 plus reference TRBV2 and TRBJ1-2, the full variable domain is EPEVTQTPSHQVTQMGQEVILRCVPISNHLYFYWYRQILGQKVEFLVSFYNNEISEKSEIFDDQFSVERPDGSNFTLKIRSTKLEDSAMYFCASRTGQGASYGYTFGSGTRLTVV.